What follows are 31 T cell receptor beta chains derived from one specimen sequenced in a study of blood T cell repertoires in COVID-19. Using immunoSEQ multiplex PCR, the repertoire was profiled, and TCRdb retains in-frame clones only, with some absent. Of some 150,000 clones in the sample, roughly 81% are singletons; the top ten hold 2.6%. Sequencing was performed on peripheral blood. These TCRs come from a human donor with acute or convalescent COVID-19. The donor label of this sample is uncertain.

J is TRBJ2-1 and V is TRBV19; 9 nucleotides align to TRBD1. The length of the CDR3 is 16 residues. Trimming cost V 8 bases and J 6 bases; bases outside gene matches: 14. Germline V lookup: CDR1 LNHDA, CDR2 SQIVND (reference sequence). The CDR3 here is CASRGQGAIRANEQFF. CDR3 bases: TGTGCCAGTCGGGGACAGGGCGCCATTAGGGCCAATGAGCAGTTCTTC. Full variable domain (outside the CDR3, taken from reference TRBV19 and TRBJ2-1): DGGITQSPKYLFRKEGQNVTLSCEQNLNHDAMYWYRQDPGQGLRLIYYSQIVNDFQKGDIAEGYSVSREKKESFPLTVTSAQKNPTAFYLCASRGQGAIRANEQFFGPGTRLTVL.

The genes are TRBV3-1 (or the pseudogene TRBV3-2) and TRBJ1-4, with 11 bases lining up with TRBD1. Trimming cost V 1 base and J 12 bases; bases outside gene matches: 4. CDR3 length equals 14 residues. Germline lookup yields CDR1 LGHDT and CDR2 YNNKEL (reference sequence). The CDR3 DNA is TGTGCCAGCAGCCAAGGGACAGGGGGCGAGGAACTGTTTTTT. Amino acids: CASSQGTGGEELFF.

The table lists this clone with a count of one. V is TRBV5-1 and J is TRBJ2-1, with 10 bases fitting TRBD2. Germline V gene lookup returns CDR1 SGHRS and CDR2 YFSETQ. With 6 bases clipped from V and 10 bases from J, the junction kept 13 bases outside the gene matches. The CDR3 has 15 residues. The CDR3 DNA reads as TGCGCCAGCAAGGCCCTGAGCGGGAGGGCCAGGGAGCAGTTCTTC. It specifies CASKALSGRAREQFF.

This clone was seen more than once but under ten times. The chain has TRBV5-5 and TRBJ1-2; 8 nucleotides agree with TRBD1. Germline CDR1 SGHKS, CDR2 YYEKEE (reference sequence). Trimming removed 0 bases from V and 4 bases from J; junction bases left unmatched: 5. There are 15 residues in the CDR3. DNA of the CDR3: TGTGCCAGCAGCTTGGGGACAGGGTACTCCTATGGCTACACCTTC. Translated: CASSLGTGYSYGYTF. The complete variable domain, with remaining parts taken from reference TRBV5-5 and TRBJ1-2, reads DAGVTQSPTHLIKTRGQQVTLRCSPISGHKSVSWYQQVLGQGPQFIFQYYEKEERGRGNFPDRFSARQFPNYSSELNVNALLLGDSALYLCASSLGTGYSYGYTFGSGTRLTVV.

J is TRBJ2-1 and V is TRBV18; 7 bases line up with TRBD1. This CDR3 comprises 15 residues. After removal of 3 bases from V and 7 bases from J, the junction contained 9 bases not matched to a gene. The germline CDR1 and CDR2 sequences are KGHSH and LQKENI. Here the CDR3 reads CASSPTGLQGNEQFF. CDR3 nucleotides: TGTGCCAGCTCACCCACGGGGCTACAGGGGAATGAGCAGTTCTTC.

This clone has only a few counts. The genes are TRBV9 and TRBJ1-6, with 7 bases lining up with TRBD1. Germline V CDR1 and CDR2: SGDLS, YYNGEE. V trimming: 0 bases; J trimming: 2 bases; junction bases outside the gene matches: 8. This CDR3 region has 18 residues. The CDR3 reads CASSVGLDRKAYNSPLHF. The CDR3 nucleotides read TGTGCCAGCAGCGTAGGATTGGACAGGAAAGCCTATAATTCACCCCTCCACTTT.

The V call is TRBV5-6, the J call TRBJ2-2; maybe TRBD2 (5 bases). This CDR3 is built from 16 residues. The V end lost 4 bases, the J end lost 2 bases, and 15 bases lay between the germline ends. The germline V gene encodes CDR1 SGHDT and CDR2 YYEEEE. CDR3 nucleotides: TGTGCCAGCAGCATTGGCACGGGGAGTAACACCGGGGAGCTGTTTTTT. Translating it yields CASSIGTGSNTGELFF.

The chain joins TRBV21-1 to TRBJ2-3; no DNA check was done on the table's D call, TRBD1. TRBV21-1 constitutes a pseudogene. The CDR3 extends over 15 amino acids. CDR3 bases: TGTGCCAGCAGAAGTTCGGTGCAGGGAAGAGATACGCAGTATTTT. This codes for CASRSSVQGRDTQYF.

The rearrangement uses TRBV10-3 and TRBJ1-1, with a tentative D call TRBD1 (5 bases). The CDR3 is made up of 16 amino acids. Germline V gives CDR1 ENHRY, CDR2 SYGVKD. The V and J ends lost 4 bases and 5 bases respectively, with 20 bases between them. CDR3 in amino acids: CAISGAGPPHRTEAFF. The DNA for the CDR3 is TGTGCCATCAGTGGGGCAGGGCCTCCACACAGGACTGAAGCTTTCTTT.

V and J are TRBV27 and TRBJ2-1; 10 bases align to TRBD1. The V gene's germline CDR1 is MNHEY and CDR2 SMNVEV (reference sequence). Trimming at V came to 7 bases and at J to 10 bases, leaving 13 bases not matched to a gene. The CDR3 is 15 amino acids. The CDR3 loop is CASTTPGTGAGEQFF. The CDR3 DNA reads as TGTGCCAGCACTACCCCCGGGACAGGGGCTGGAGAGCAGTTCTTC.

This chain connects TRBV12-3 or TRBV12-4 to TRBJ1-3; D gene uncertain. The CDR3 is 13 amino acids. Trimming stripped 8 bases from V and 0 bases from J, with 8 bases between. The CDR3 is CASRVNSGNTIYF. DNA of the CDR3: TGTGCCAGCCGCGTTAACTCTGGAAACACCATATATTTT.

The gene calls are TRBV18 and TRBJ1-1; 7 positions match TRBD1. Per germline, CDR1 KGHSH and CDR2 LQKENI. The trim removed 0 bases at V and 5 bases at J, leaving 9 bases unmatched. The CDR3 runs 16 residues. The CDR3 here is CASSPPPGGRGTEAFF. CDR3 bases: TGTGCCAGCTCACCACCGCCAGGGGGTAGAGGTACTGAAGCTTTCTTT.

The chain links TRBV12-3 or TRBV12-4 to TRBJ1-1, with D possibly being TRBD1 (6 bases). The CDR3 length is 13 residues. Trimming removed 2 bases from V and 4 bases from J, with 8 bases in between. In DNA, the CDR3 is TGTGCCAGCAGTTTAACAGGGCGCACTGAAGCTTTCTTT. Amino acid sequence: CASSLTGRTEAFF.

CDR3 in amino acids: CASSSAGNYGYTF. DNA of the CDR3: TGTGCCAGCAGCTCAGCGGGGAACTATGGCTACACCTTC. V usage is TRBV7-3 and J usage is TRBJ1-2; no definite D call. V was trimmed by 4 bases and J by 2 bases, leaving 8 bases between them. The CDR3 has 13 amino acids. Germline loops: CDR1 SGHTA, CDR2 FQGTGA.

This clone was picked up one time. The chain recombines TRBV27 with TRBJ1-6; D might be TRBD1 (6 bases). The CDR3 has 14 residues. Trimming took 3 bases from V and 5 from J, leaving 8 bases between them. Germline assignment: CDR1 MNHEY and CDR2 SMNVEV (reference sequence). CDR3 loop: CASSFNRDNSPLHF. The CDR3 DNA reads TGTGCCAGCAGTTTCAACAGGGATAATTCACCCCTCCACTTT.

The rearrangement joins TRBV7-2 to TRBJ1-2; D might be TRBD1 (6 bases). The germline V and J ends were trimmed by 4 bases and 7 bases, with 16 bases remaining between them. The CDR3 has 14 amino acids. Germline lookup yields CDR1 SGHTA and CDR2 FQGNSA. CDR3 DNA: TGTGCCAGCAGCTGGGGGGGGCAGGGGAGTGGCTACACCTTC. Its protein is CASSWGGQGSGYTF.

The rearrangement joins TRBV6-5 to TRBJ1-5; weak D call: TRBD1 (6 bases). The germline CDR1 and CDR2 sequences are MNHEY and SVGAGI. This CDR3 has 14 amino acids. Trimming removed 7 bases from V and 0 bases from J, with 10 bases in between. Here the CDR3 DNA reads TGTGCCAGCATACAGGGCTATAGCAATCAGCCCCAGCATTTT. Its protein product is CASIQGYSNQPQHF.

CDR3 nucleotides: TGTGCCTGGAGTTCCCTCAGGGCTGATACGCAGTATTTT. It encodes CAWSSLRADTQYF. The chain combines TRBV30 with TRBJ2-3, with D maybe TRBD1 (5 bases). V was trimmed by 2 bases and J by 6 bases, leaving 12 bases between them. Germline CDR1 reads GTSNPN; CDR2 reads SVGIG (reference sequence). The CDR3 covers 13 residues.

The genes are TRBV5-6 and TRBJ2-7; 11 bases match TRBD1. The CDR3 loop spans 15 amino acids. In germline, CDR1 is SGHDT, CDR2 YYEEEE. J was trimmed by 4 bases and V by 5 bases; bases with no gene match: 8. CDR3 loop: CASSSGTGGVYEQYF. Here the CDR3 DNA reads TGTGCCAGCAGTTCCGGGACAGGGGGAGTTTACGAGCAGTACTTC.

The chain joins TRBV5-5 to TRBJ1-1; 8 bases align to TRBD1. There are 16 residues in the CDR3. CDR1 SGHKS and CDR2 YYEKEE come from the germline V gene (reference sequence). The junction had 11 bases not matched to a gene; V was cut back by 6 bases and J by 1 base. CDR3 protein: CASTSDRGRWNTEAFF. The CDR3 nucleotides read TGTGCCAGCACCTCTGACAGGGGCAGGTGGAACACTGAAGCTTTCTTT.

The chain combines TRBV5-4 with TRBJ1-3; D perhaps matches TRBD1 (6 bases). Germline lookup yields CDR1 SGHNT and CDR2 YYREEE (reference sequence). Trimming took off 3 bases at V and 1 base at J, with 8 bases between the two ends. CDR3 size: 14 residues. CDR3 residues: CASSSRGSGNTIYF. The CDR3 DNA reads as TGTGCCAGCAGCTCAAGGGGGTCTGGAAACACCATATATTTT.

V usage is TRBV6-6 and J usage is TRBJ2-7; 7 positions agree with TRBD1. Germline V gene data show CDR1 as MNHNY and CDR2 as SVGAGI (reference sequence). V dropped 6 bases and J dropped 0; count of bases not matched to a gene: 5. The CDR3 has 14 amino acids. As DNA, the CDR3 is TGTGCCAGCAGACGGACAGGCTTCTCCTACGAGCAGTACGTC. Translation gives CASRRTGFSYEQYV.

The V and J genes are TRBV7-2 and TRBJ2-1, with 7 bases identical to TRBD2. CDR1 is SGHTA, CDR2 FQGNSA, per germline. The CDR3 runs 17 residues. V shed 5 bases and J 4 bases; nucleotides not matched to a gene: 14. The CDR3: CASSPRSGGSGYNEQFF. The CDR3 DNA follows: TGTGCCAGCAGCCCTCGATCGGGCGGGAGCGGGTACAATGAGCAGTTCTTC. The full variable domain, its missing parts supplied by reference TRBV7-2 and TRBJ2-1, is GAGVSQSPSNKVTEKGKDVELRCDPISGHTALYWYRQSLGQGLEFLIYFQGNSAPDKSGLPSDRFSAERTGGSVSTLTIQRTQQEDSAVYLCASSPRSGGSGYNEQFFGPGTRLTVL.

This chain links TRBV13 with TRBJ2-1, with 7 bases aligning to TRBD1. This CDR3 has 15 residues. From germline, CDR1 is PRHDT and CDR2 FYEKMQ (reference sequence). The V segment lost 4 bases and the J segment 4 bases; nucleotides outside the gene matches: 7. In DNA, the CDR3 is TGTGCCAGCAGCTCCCGACAGGGCCCTTACAATGAGCAGTTCTTC. Translation gives CASSSRQGPYNEQFF.

The V call is TRBV19, the J call TRBJ1-1, with 7 positions matching TRBD1. This CDR3 contains 16 residues. Germline V lookup: CDR1 LNHDA, CDR2 SQIVND (reference sequence). V dropped 4 bases and J dropped 1; count of bases not matched to a gene: 9. Written as DNA, the CDR3 is TGTGCCAGTAGTAGCCCCCCAAGGACAGGGAACACTGAAGCTTTCTTT. It specifies CASSSPPRTGNTEAFF.

The J gene is TRBJ1-1, the V gene TRBV2, with D perhaps TRBD1 (5 bases). Trimming pared 3 bases from V and 6 bases from J, leaving 11 bases between. Germline values: CDR1 SNHLY, CDR2 FYNNEI. The CDR3 loop spans 13 amino acids. CDR3 region: CASSETVNPEAFF. CDR3 nucleotide sequence: TGTGCCAGCAGTGAGACAGTAAACCCTGAAGCTTTCTTT. Full variable domain (rest looked up from reference TRBV2 and TRBJ1-1): EPEVTQTPSHQVTQMGQEVILRCVPISNHLYFYWYRQILGQKVEFLVSFYNNEISEKSEIFDDQFSVERPDGSNFTLKIRSTKLEDSAMYFCASSETVNPEAFFGQGTRLTVV.

With regard to this clone: In the same sample, other DNA sequences code for this CDR3. The chain carries TRBV4-2 and TRBJ2-1; D is perhaps TRBD2 (5 bases). The CDR3 has 15 amino acids. Trimming left V 1 base short and J 0 bases short, with 7 bases between. The germline V gene encodes CDR1 LGHNA and CDR2 YNFKEQ. The CDR3 coding sequence is TGTGCCAGCAGCCAAGTTGCGGGCTCCTACAATGAGCAGTTCTTC. It translates to CASSQVAGSYNEQFF.

The chain recombines TRBV29-1 with TRBJ2-3; D gene unclear. This CDR3 is 13 amino acids long. V lost 3 bases, J lost 0 bases, and 7 bases lay in between. Germline values: CDR1 SQVTM, CDR2 ANQGSEA. The CDR3 DNA reads as TGCAGCGTTGACGAGACTAGCACAGATACGCAGTATTTT. Translated, it gives CSVDETSTDTQYF.

There are a few counts of this clone. This chain connects TRBV7-3 to TRBJ2-3; TRBD2 matches at 9 bases. The germline V gene has CDR1 SGHTA and CDR2 FQGTGA. The CDR3 totals 15 residues. The V segment lost 3 bases and the J segment 6 bases; nucleotides outside the gene matches: 7. CDR3 amino acids: CASSFYTSGRDTQYF. Here the CDR3 DNA reads TGTGCCAGCAGCTTTTATACTAGCGGGCGTGATACGCAGTATTTT.

V is TRBV5-4 and J is TRBJ1-3; unclear D gene. CDR3 size: 14 residues. Germline assignment: CDR1 SGHNT and CDR2 YYREEE (reference sequence). V was trimmed by 0 bases and J by 4 bases, leaving 8 bases between them. CDR3 region: CASSLGIQGNTIYF. CDR3 coding DNA: TGTGCCAGCAGCTTGGGAATACAGGGAAACACCATATATTTT.

The chain couples TRBV27 to TRBJ2-3; 14 bases match TRBD2. This CDR3 spans 15 amino acids. Trimming at V came to 6 bases and at J to 4 bases, leaving 3 bases not matched to a gene. CDR1 is MNHEY and CDR2 is SMNVEV in the germline V gene (reference sequence). In DNA form, the CDR3 reads TGTGCCAGCAGCCCGGGACTAGCGGGAGCAGATACGCAGTATTTT. It codes for CASSPGLAGADTQYF.